The 11 T cell receptor beta chains given below trace back to one sample, sequenced in a study of T-cell memory formation after mild COVID-19. Each CDR3 protein is one row after TCRdb ran MiXCR on the 5' RACE reads. The sample yields fewer than 700,000 distinct CDR3 sequences, about a sixth seen once. What was sequenced was PBMCs or a T cell subset sorted from them (not recorded which). The origin of the receptors is an adult woman who had mild COVID-19 (a few samples of this study predate the infection). Cell type and time point are not known.

The chain couples TRBV12-3 or TRBV12-4 to TRBJ2-2, with a possible D match to TRBD2 (6 bases). The CDR3 consists of 14 residues. Trimming took off 6 bases at V and 5 bases at J, with 13 bases between the two ends. CDR3 amino acids: CASRVAAQTGELFF. For the CDR3, the DNA is TGTGCCAGCAGGGTAGCGGCACAGACCGGGGAGCTGTTTTTT.

This sequence joins TRBV4-3 and TRBJ2-1, with 8 bases that match TRBD2. This CDR3 has 15 residues. Germline V gene sequence: CDR1 LGHNA, CDR2 YSLEER. V shed 0 bases, J shed 5 bases, and the junction held 3 bases outside the gene matches. CDR3 sequence reads: CASSQETSAHNEQFF. As DNA, the CDR3 is TGCGCCAGCAGCCAAGAGACTAGCGCCCACAATGAGCAGTTCTTC.

The chain has TRBV11-2 and TRBJ2-1, with 8 bases lining up with TRBD2. Germline values: CDR1 SGHAT, CDR2 FQNNGV. The CDR3 is 15 residues long. Germline trimming cut 2 bases from V and 12 bases from J; bases unmatched to any gene: 12. The CDR3 coding sequence is TGTGCCAGCAGCTTAAATAGCGGGGCTATCTGGGGGCAGTTCTTC. It is translated as CASSLNSGAIWGQFF.

The table lists this clonotype with many counts. The chain recombines TRBV7-2 with TRBJ2-1, with a tentative D call TRBD2 (6 bases). The CDR3 loop spans 15 amino acids. Trimming cost V 5 bases and J 7 bases, with 18 bases left between them. Germline CDR1 and CDR2: SGHTA and FQGNSA. This CDR3 is CASSHGGGIGNEQFF. CDR3 nucleotide sequence: TGTGCCAGCAGCCATGGTGGCGGGATAGGGAATGAGCAGTTCTTC.

CDR3 nucleotides: TGTGCCAGCTCACCCCCGGGACTAGCGGAGAGGGGCTACGAGCAGTACTTC. Protein product: CASSPPGLAERGYEQYF. The chain joins TRBV18 to TRBJ2-7, with TRBD2 identical over 11 bases. J lost 3 bases, V lost 3 bases, and 10 bases had no gene match. The length of the CDR3 is 17 residues. Germline V CDR1 and CDR2: KGHSH, LQKENI. The complete variable domain, with remaining parts taken from reference TRBV18 and TRBJ2-7, reads NAGVMQNPRHLVRRRGQEARLRCSPMKGHSHVYWYRQLPEEGLKFMVYLQKENIIDESGMPKERFSAEFPKEGPSILRIQQVVRGDSAAYFCASSPPGLAERGYEQYFGPGTRLTVT.

The chain couples TRBV6-2 or TRBV6-3 to TRBJ1-5; no definite D call. The CDR3 sequence is 18 residues long. In germline, CDR1 is MNHEY, CDR2 SVGEGT. The V and J ends lost 2 bases and 3 bases respectively, with 20 bases between them. The CDR3 loop is CASSYQFVLGVANQPQHF. The CDR3 nucleotides are TGTGCCAGCAGTTACCAGTTTGTATTAGGCGTTGCCAATCAGCCCCAGCATTTT.

This chain uses TRBV12-3 or TRBV12-4 with TRBJ2-3; a weak D match, TRBD2 (5 bases). The CDR3 totals 15 residues. V was shortened by 7 bases and J by 0 bases, with 14 bases between the two germline ends. CDR3 sequence: CASTQGRASTDTQYF. In DNA, the CDR3 is TGTGCCAGCACCCAAGGGCGGGCTAGCACAGATACGCAGTATTTT.

The chain couples TRBV20-1 to TRBJ2-3; possibly TRBD1 for D (5 bases). The CDR3 is 14 residues long. V was cut by 5 bases and J by 4 bases, with 16 bases left in between. CDR1 is DFQATT and CDR2 is SNEGSKA in the germline V gene (reference sequence). The DNA of the CDR3 is TGCAGTGCTGACGCAGGGTGGAACGCAGATACGCAGTATTTT. The encoded protein is CSADAGWNADTQYF.

The genes are TRBV5-1 and TRBJ1-6; no firm D call. The V end was cut by 4 bases, the J end by 6 bases, with 14 bases between. Germline CDR1 is SGHRS and CDR2 is YFSETQ. CDR3 length: 15 amino acids. DNA of the CDR3: TGCGCCAGCAGCCTGGACGGCGGTCCTAATTCACCCCTCCACTTT. This gives the protein CASSLDGGPNSPLHF.

V is TRBV5-1 and J is TRBJ1-2; D call uncertain. The CDR3 is 13 amino acids. Trimming took 7 bases from V and 2 from J, leaving 12 bases between them. Germline loops: CDR1 SGHRS, CDR2 YFSETQ. CDR3 DNA: TGCGCCAGCCGATTGACGGCGAACTATGGCTACACCTTC. Its translation: CASRLTANYGYTF.

The gene calls are TRBV3-1 and TRBJ1-4; possibly TRBD1 for D (5 bases). V shed 8 bases and J shed 7 bases, with 17 bases lying between them. The CDR3 is 14 residues long. Germline lookup yields CDR1 LGHDT and CDR2 YNNKEL (reference sequence). CDR3 sequence (DNA): TGTGCCAGCGGATCGAGGGCGGGGGTTGAAAAACTGTTTTTT. It yields the protein CASGSRAGVEKLFF. Full variable domain (missing parts from reference TRBV3-1 and TRBJ1-4): DTAVSQTPKYLVTQMGNDKSIKCEQNLGHDTMYWYKQDSKKFLKIMFSYNNKELIINETVPNRFSPKSPDKAHLNLHINSLELGDSAVYFCASGSRAGVEKLFFGSGTQLSVL.